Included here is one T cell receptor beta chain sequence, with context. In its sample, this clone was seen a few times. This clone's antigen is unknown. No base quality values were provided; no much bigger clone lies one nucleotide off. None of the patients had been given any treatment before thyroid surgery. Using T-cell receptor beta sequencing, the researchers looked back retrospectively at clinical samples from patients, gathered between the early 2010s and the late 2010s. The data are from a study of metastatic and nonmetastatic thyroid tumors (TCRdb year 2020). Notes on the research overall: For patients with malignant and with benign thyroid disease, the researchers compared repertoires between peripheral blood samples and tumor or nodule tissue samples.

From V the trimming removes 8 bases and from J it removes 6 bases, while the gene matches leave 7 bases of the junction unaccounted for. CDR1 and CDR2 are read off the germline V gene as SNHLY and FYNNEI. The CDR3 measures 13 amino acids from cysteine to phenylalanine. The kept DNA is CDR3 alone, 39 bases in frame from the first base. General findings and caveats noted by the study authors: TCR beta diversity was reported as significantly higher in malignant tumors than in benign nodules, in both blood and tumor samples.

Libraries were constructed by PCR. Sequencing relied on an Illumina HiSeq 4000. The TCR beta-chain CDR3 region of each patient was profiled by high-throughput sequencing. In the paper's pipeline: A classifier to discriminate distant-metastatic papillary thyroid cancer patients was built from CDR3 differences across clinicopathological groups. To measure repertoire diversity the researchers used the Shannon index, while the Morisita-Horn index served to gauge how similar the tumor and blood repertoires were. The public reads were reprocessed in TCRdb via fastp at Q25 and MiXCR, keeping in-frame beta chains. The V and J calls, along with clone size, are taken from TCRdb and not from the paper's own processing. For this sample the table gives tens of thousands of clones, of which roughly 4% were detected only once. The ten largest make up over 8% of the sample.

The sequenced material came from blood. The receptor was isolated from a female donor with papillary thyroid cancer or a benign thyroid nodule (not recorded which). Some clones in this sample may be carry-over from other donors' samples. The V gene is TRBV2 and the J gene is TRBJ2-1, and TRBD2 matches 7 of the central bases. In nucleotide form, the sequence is TGTGCCAGCCGGGCGGGAGAGATCAATGAGCAGTTCTTC. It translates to CASRAGEINEQFF. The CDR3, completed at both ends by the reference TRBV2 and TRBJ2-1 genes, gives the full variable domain EPEVTQTPSHQVTQMGQEVILRCVPISNHLYFYWYRQILGQKVEFLVSFYNNEISEKSEIFDDQFSVERPDGSNFTLKIRSTKLEDSAMYFCASRAGEINEQFFGPGTRLTVL.